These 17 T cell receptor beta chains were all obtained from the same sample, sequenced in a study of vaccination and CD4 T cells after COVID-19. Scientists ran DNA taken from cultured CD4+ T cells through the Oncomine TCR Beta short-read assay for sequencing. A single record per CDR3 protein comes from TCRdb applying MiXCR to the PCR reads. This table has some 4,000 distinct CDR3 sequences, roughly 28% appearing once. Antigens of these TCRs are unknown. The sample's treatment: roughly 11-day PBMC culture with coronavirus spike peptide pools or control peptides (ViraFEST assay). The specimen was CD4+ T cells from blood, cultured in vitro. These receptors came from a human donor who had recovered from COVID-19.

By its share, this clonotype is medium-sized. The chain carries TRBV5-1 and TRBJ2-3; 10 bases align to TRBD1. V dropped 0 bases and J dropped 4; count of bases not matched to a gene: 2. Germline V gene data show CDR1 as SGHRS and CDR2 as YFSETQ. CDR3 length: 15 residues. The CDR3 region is CASSLGDRGSDTQYF. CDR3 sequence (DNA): TGCGCCAGCAGCTTGGGGGACAGGGGATCAGATACGCAGTATTTT.

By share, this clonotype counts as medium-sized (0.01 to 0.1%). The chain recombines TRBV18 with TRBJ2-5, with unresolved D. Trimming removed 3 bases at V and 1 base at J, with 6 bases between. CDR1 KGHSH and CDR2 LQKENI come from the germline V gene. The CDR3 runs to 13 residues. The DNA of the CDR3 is TGTGCCAGCTCACCCGGGCTCCAAGAGACCCAGTACTTC. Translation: CASSPGLQETQYF.

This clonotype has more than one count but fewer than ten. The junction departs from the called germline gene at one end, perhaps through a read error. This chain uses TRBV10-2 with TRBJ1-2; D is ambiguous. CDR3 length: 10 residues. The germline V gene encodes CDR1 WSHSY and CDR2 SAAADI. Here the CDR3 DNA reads TGCGCCAGCAGTGAGGACCGGGATCCATTC. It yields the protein CASSEDRDPF.

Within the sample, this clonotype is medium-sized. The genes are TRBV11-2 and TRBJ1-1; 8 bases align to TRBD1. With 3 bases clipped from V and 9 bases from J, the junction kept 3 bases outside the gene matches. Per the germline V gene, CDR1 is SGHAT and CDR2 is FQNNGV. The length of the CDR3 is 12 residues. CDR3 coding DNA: TGTGCCAGCAGCTTGACAGGGGTTCAAGCTTTCTTT. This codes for CASSLTGVQAFF.

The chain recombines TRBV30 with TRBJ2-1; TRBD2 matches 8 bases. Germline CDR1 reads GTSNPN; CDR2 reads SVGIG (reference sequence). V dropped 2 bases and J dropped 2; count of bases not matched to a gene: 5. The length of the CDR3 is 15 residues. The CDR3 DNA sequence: TGTGCCTGGAGTAAAGGGCGGGGGGCCTACAATGAGCAGTTCTTC. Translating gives CAWSKGRGAYNEQFF.

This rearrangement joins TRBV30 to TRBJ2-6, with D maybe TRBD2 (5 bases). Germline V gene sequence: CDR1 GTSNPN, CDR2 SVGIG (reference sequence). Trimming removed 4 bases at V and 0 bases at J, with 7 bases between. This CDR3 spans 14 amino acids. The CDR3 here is CAWTRGSGANVLTF. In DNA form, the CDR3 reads TGTGCCTGGACCCGGGGCTCTGGGGCCAACGTCCTGACTTTC.

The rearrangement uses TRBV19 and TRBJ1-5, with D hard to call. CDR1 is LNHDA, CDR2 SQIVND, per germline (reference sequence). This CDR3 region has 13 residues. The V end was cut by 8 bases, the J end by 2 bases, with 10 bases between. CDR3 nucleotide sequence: TGTGCCAGTGGCCTTTCCGGCAATCAGCCCCAGCATTTT. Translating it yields CASGLSGNQPQHF.

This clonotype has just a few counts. CDR3 protein: CSAKLRAEAFF. CDR3 sequence (DNA): TGCAGTGCTAAGCTTAGGGCTGAAGCTTTCTTT. V gene TRBV20-1 combines with J gene TRBJ1-1, with D unclear. CDR3 length equals 11 residues. In germline, CDR1 is DFQATT, CDR2 SNEGSKA (reference sequence). Deletions cut 4 bases from V and 6 bases from J, with 9 bases between.

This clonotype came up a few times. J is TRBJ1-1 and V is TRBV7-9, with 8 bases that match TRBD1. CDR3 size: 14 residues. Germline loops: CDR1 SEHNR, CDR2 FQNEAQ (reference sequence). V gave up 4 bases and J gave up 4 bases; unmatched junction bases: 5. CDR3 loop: CASSSRTGGTEAFF. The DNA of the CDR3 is TGTGCCAGCAGCTCACGCACAGGGGGCACTGAAGCTTTCTTT.

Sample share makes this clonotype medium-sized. The CDR3 protein is CASAMSGNQPQHF. The DNA of the CDR3 is TGTGCCAGCGCCATGAGTGGCAATCAGCCCCAGCATTTT. The chain uses TRBV7-2 and TRBJ1-5; no clear D gene. The ends were cut back, 8 bases at V and 2 bases at J, with 10 bases in the middle. Germline CDR1 reads SGHTA; CDR2 reads FQGNSA. The CDR3 spans 13 residues.

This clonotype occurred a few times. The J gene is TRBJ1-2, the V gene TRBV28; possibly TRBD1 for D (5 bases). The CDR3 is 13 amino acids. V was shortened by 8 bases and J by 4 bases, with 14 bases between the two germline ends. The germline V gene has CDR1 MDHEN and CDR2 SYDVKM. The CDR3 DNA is TGTGCCAGCTGCTTCCGTGGGGGCTATGGCTACACCTTC. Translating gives CASCFRGGYGYTF.

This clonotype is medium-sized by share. The CDR3 DNA reads as TGTGCCAGCAGGGAGGGGGCGCGTTACGAGCAGTACTTC. Its translation is CASREGARYEQYF. The chain joins TRBV6-1 to TRBJ2-7; TRBD1 might be the D (7 bases). The CDR3 extends over 13 amino acids. V lost 6 bases to trimming and J lost 4 bases, with 13 bases between them. The germline CDR1 and CDR2 sequences are MNHNS and SASEGT.

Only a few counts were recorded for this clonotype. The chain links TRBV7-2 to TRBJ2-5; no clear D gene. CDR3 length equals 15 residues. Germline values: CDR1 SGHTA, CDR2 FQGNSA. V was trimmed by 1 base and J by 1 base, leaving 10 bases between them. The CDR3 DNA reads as TGTGCCAGCAGCTTAGACGGTAACTTCCAAGAGACCCAGTACTTC. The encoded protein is CASSLDGNFQETQYF.

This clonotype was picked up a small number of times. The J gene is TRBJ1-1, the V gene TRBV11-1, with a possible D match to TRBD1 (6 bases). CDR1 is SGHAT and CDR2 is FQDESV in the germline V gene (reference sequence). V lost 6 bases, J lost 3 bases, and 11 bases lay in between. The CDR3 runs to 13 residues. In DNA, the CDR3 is TGTGCCAGCAGTAGGAGACAGGACACTGAAGCTTTCTTT. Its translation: CASSRRQDTEAFF.

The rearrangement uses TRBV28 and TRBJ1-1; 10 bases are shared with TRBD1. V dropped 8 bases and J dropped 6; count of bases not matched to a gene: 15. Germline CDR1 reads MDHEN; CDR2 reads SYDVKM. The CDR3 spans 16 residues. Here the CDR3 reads CASFKTKGQGNSEAFF. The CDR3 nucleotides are TGTGCCAGCTTTAAGACAAAGGGACAGGGGAATTCTGAAGCTTTCTTT.

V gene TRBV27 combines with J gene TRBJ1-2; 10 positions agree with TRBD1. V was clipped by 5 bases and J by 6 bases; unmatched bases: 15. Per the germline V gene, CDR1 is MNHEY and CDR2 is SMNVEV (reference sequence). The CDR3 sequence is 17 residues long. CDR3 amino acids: CASSLRTGGASRDGYTF. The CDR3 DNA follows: TGTGCCAGCAGTCTCCGGACAGGGGGGGCCTCTAGAGATGGCTACACCTTC.

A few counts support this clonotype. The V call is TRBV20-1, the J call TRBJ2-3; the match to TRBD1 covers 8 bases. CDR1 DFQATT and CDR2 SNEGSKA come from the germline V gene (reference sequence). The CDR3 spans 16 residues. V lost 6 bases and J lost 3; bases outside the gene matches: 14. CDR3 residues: CSALRVSGGMTDTQYF. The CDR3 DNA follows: TGCAGTGCCCTCCGGGTGTCAGGGGGCATGACAGATACGCAGTATTTT.